One sample yielded the 23 T cell receptor beta chains listed below, sequenced in a study of human versus mouse CDR3 diversity and MHC coevolution. Some clones are missing from TCRdb's copy, which holds only in-frame ones; the method was immunoSEQ multiplex PCR. The sample shows approximately 81,000 clones, around 95% of them seen only once. The sample consisted of naive CD4+ T cells from blood. As to subset: CD45RO-negative CD62L-positive naive CD4 T cells. These receptors originate from a person between 25 and 69 years old in good health.

This rearrangement joins TRBV5-1 to TRBJ1-3, with D perhaps matching TRBD1 (5 bases). V was cut by 2 bases and J by 0 bases, with 6 bases left in between. The CDR3 has 14 amino acids. Germline CDR1 SGHRS, CDR2 YFSETQ. CDR3 sequence: CASSFDSSGNTIYF. CDR3 nucleotides: TGCGCCAGCAGCTTCGACAGCTCTGGAAACACCATATATTTT.

The chain is built from TRBV5-5 and TRBJ2-7; possible D gene TRBD1, 5 bases. CDR3 size: 14 residues. Germline lookup yields CDR1 SGHKS and CDR2 YYEKEE (reference sequence). The V and J ends lost 4 bases and 2 bases respectively, with 13 bases between them. In nucleotides, the CDR3 is TGTGCCAGCAGCCCGCCGGCAGGGACCTACGAGCAGTACTTC. Translated, it gives CASSPPAGTYEQYF.

This chain uses TRBV18 with TRBJ2-7; 8 bases fit TRBD1. This CDR3 has 15 amino acids. Germline assignment: CDR1 KGHSH and CDR2 LQKENI. The J segment lost 7 bases and the V segment lost 3 bases, leaving 11 bases of the junction unmatched. The CDR3 DNA sequence: TGTGCCAGCTCACCCCGGACAGGGTCGGCCTTGGAGCAGTACTTC. It specifies CASSPRTGSALEQYF.

The rearrangement uses TRBV7-2 and TRBJ2-1, with TRBD1 as a possible D gene (6 bases). Germline V gives CDR1 SGHTA, CDR2 FQGNSA. V was shortened by 4 bases and J by 7 bases, with 11 bases between the two germline ends. The CDR3 sequence is 13 residues long. This CDR3 reads CASSSDRLNEQFF. CDR3 nucleotides: TGTGCCAGCAGCTCGGACAGATTAAATGAGCAGTTCTTC.

The chain links TRBV7-2 to TRBJ2-2; weak D call: TRBD2 (6 bases). Looked up from germline, CDR1 is SGHTA and CDR2 is FQGNSA. Trimming removed 6 bases from V and 0 bases from J, with 14 bases in between. The CDR3 is 16 residues long. Here the CDR3 DNA reads TGTGCCAGCAGGAACCGCGGGAACGCGAACACCGGGGAGCTGTTTTTT. Translating gives CASRNRGNANTGELFF.

The sample holds one count of this clone. The V call is TRBV6-6, the J call TRBJ1-2; D may be TRBD1 (5 bases). Trimming stripped 0 bases from V and 5 bases from J, with 13 bases between. The CDR3 loop spans 15 amino acids. Per germline, CDR1 MNHNY and CDR2 SVGAGI (reference sequence). The CDR3 DNA is TGTGCCAGCAGTTACTCGACTCAGGGCGGATATGGCTACACCTTC. Translated, it gives CASSYSTQGGYGYTF.

The chain is built from TRBV14 and TRBJ2-5; 9 bases are a match to TRBD2. In germline, CDR1 is SGHDN, CDR2 FVKESK. The CDR3 contains 15 residues. J gave up 4 bases and V 7 bases, and 10 bases lay outside the gene matches. For the CDR3, the DNA is TGTGCCAGCACTCCCCGAGCGGGGGGTCGAGAGACCCAGTACTTC. It encodes CASTPRAGGRETQYF.

As DNA, the CDR3 is TGTGCCAGCAGCGACCTTCGACAGCCTGCTGGCTACACCTTC. Residues: CASSDLRQPAGYTF. The V gene is TRBV6-5, the J gene TRBJ1-2; D is possibly TRBD1 (5 bases). Trimming cost V 6 bases and J 7 bases, with 18 bases left between them. Germline values: CDR1 MNHEY, CDR2 SVGAGI. There are 14 residues in the CDR3.

The V gene is TRBV6-5, the J gene TRBJ2-7, with 8 bases fitting TRBD2. Germline trimming cut 8 bases from V and 3 bases from J; bases unmatched to any gene: 9. The CDR3 contains 14 residues. Per germline, CDR1 MNHEY and CDR2 SVGAGI. The CDR3 nucleotides read TGTGCCAGCTTACCCCGGGAGGGAGGCTACGAGCAGTACTTC. Protein sequence: CASLPREGGYEQYF.

CDR3 loop: CASSSGPGGNYEQYF. CDR3 sequence (DNA): TGTGCCAGCAGCTCTGGACCGGGGGGGAACTACGAGCAGTACTTC. The V call is TRBV7-9, the J call TRBJ2-7, with 8 bases aligning to TRBD2. Germline trimming cut 4 bases from V and 3 bases from J; bases unmatched to any gene: 8. CDR1 is SEHNR, CDR2 FQNEAQ, per germline (reference sequence). The CDR3 runs to 15 residues.

V and J are TRBV19 and TRBJ1-2, with 7 bases fitting TRBD1. CDR3 size: 14 residues. V trimming: 3 bases; J trimming: 5 bases; junction bases outside the gene matches: 6. Germline CDR1 and CDR2: LNHDA and SQIVND (reference sequence). The CDR3 nucleotides read TGTGCCAGTAGTATCGGACAGGATCTTTATGGCTACACCTTC. Protein product: CASSIGQDLYGYTF.

For the CDR3, the DNA is TGTGCCAGCAGCCAAGCAGCCAGGGTAAATGGCGGCTACACCTTC. Its translation: CASSQAARVNGGYTF. V is TRBV4-2 and J is TRBJ1-2; tentative D call: TRBD1 (5 bases). The germline gives CDR1 LGHNA, CDR2 YNFKEQ. The CDR3 is 15 amino acids. Trimming took off 1 base at V and 8 bases at J, with 17 bases between the two ends.

The chain has TRBV18 and TRBJ2-1; 9 bases agree with TRBD2. Per the germline V gene, CDR1 is KGHSH and CDR2 is LQKENI. V trimming: 5 bases; J trimming: 5 bases; junction bases outside the gene matches: 7. CDR3 size: 15 residues. For the CDR3, the DNA is TGTGCCAGCTCATCCACTAGCGGGCTAAACAATGAGCAGTTCTTC. It is translated as CASSSTSGLNNEQFF.

The J gene is TRBJ1-2, the V gene TRBV5-1, with 8 nucleotides matching TRBD1. Germline values: CDR1 SGHRS, CDR2 YFSETQ. CDR3 length equals 14 residues. J lost 3 bases, V lost 4 bases, and 5 bases had no gene match. The CDR3 nucleotides read TGCGCCAGCAGCCCGGACAGGGTGGACTATGGCTACACCTTC. Protein sequence: CASSPDRVDYGYTF.

The chain recombines TRBV7-9 with TRBJ2-7; TRBD2 matches 11 bases. Trimming cost V 5 bases and J 1 base; bases outside gene matches: 4. The germline gives CDR1 SEHNR, CDR2 FQNEAQ (reference sequence). The CDR3 consists of 15 residues. CDR3 DNA: TGTGCCAGCAGCCCGTGGACTAGCGGGTCCTACGAGCAGTACTTC. This codes for CASSPWTSGSYEQYF. Supplemented by reference TRBV7-9 and TRBJ2-7, the full variable domain reads DTGVSQNPRHKITKRGQNVTFRCDPISEHNRLYWYRQTLGQGPEFLTYFQNEAQLEKSRLLSDRFSAERPKGSFSTLEIQRTEQGDSAMYLCASSPWTSGSYEQYFGPGTRLTVT.

The chain uses TRBV27 and TRBJ1-4, with D tentatively TRBD1 (6 bases). V was trimmed by 8 bases and J by 8 bases, leaving 18 bases between them. The germline V gene has CDR1 MNHEY and CDR2 SMNVEV (reference sequence). The CDR3 has 14 amino acids. CDR3 sequence: CASGPTGSREKLFF. CDR3 in DNA: TGTGCCAGCGGCCCAACAGGGAGCAGGGAAAAACTGTTTTTT.

The chain has TRBV18 and TRBJ1-1, with 12 bases fitting TRBD1. The V segment lost 6 bases and the J segment 8 bases; nucleotides outside the gene matches: 7. From germline, CDR1 is KGHSH and CDR2 LQKENI. The CDR3 spans 14 residues. CDR3 residues: CASSTGQGAGEAFF. CDR3 nucleotides: TGTGCCAGCTCTACGGGACAGGGGGCGGGAGAAGCTTTCTTT.

This chain joins TRBV19 and TRBJ1-5, with TRBD1 identical over 7 bases. With 3 bases clipped from V and 2 bases from J, the junction kept 1 base outside the gene matches. CDR3 size: 14 residues. Germline CDR1 is LNHDA and CDR2 is SQIVND (reference sequence). CDR3 protein: CASSIGQGNQPQHF. The CDR3 bases are TGTGCCAGTAGTATCGGACAGGGCAATCAGCCCCAGCATTTT.

CDR3 protein: CASSPAGRITYEQYF. DNA for the CDR3: TGTGCCAGCTCACCAGCCGGGAGGATTACTTACGAGCAGTACTTC. The chain has TRBV18 and TRBJ2-5; 7 nucleotides agree with TRBD2. The end of the DNA is better explained by TRBJ2-7, so the J call may be wrong. The CDR3 covers 15 residues. Germline CDR1 reads KGHSH; CDR2 reads LQKENI.

This chain joins TRBV11-2 and TRBJ1-1, with 10 bases identical to TRBD1. The CDR3 covers 15 residues. V dropped 4 bases and J dropped 1; count of bases not matched to a gene: 3. Germline V CDR1 and CDR2: SGHAT, FQNNGV. The CDR3 protein is CASSSGQGGNTEAFF. The CDR3 bases are TGTGCCAGCAGCTCAGGACAGGGGGGGAACACTGAAGCTTTCTTT.

This chain connects TRBV5-1 to TRBJ2-7; 10 positions match TRBD2. This CDR3 spans 16 amino acids. V was clipped by 4 bases and J by 0 bases; unmatched bases: 7. Germline V gene sequence: CDR1 SGHRS, CDR2 YFSETQ. The CDR3 DNA is TGCGCCAGCAGCCCCTCAGCGGGAGGGAGCTCCTACGAGCAGTACTTC. Its translation is CASSPSAGGSSYEQYF.

A note on this clone: Other DNA sequences in this sample translate to the same CDR3. The chain is built from TRBV9 and TRBJ2-7; 10 nucleotides line up with TRBD1. The junction had 15 bases not matched to a gene; V was cut back by 4 bases and J by 5 bases. This CDR3 has 17 amino acids. Germline lookup yields CDR1 SGDLS and CDR2 YYNGEE. The CDR3 loop reads CASSTGTGAASGHEQYF. DNA of the CDR3: TGTGCCAGCAGCACCGGGACAGGGGCTGCGTCGGGTCACGAGCAGTACTTC.

The chain links TRBV6-5 to TRBJ2-7; 7 nucleotides match TRBD2. The trim removed 2 bases at V and 2 bases at J, leaving 3 bases unmatched. The CDR3 contains 14 residues. Germline V gene sequence: CDR1 MNHEY, CDR2 SVGAGI. The DNA of the CDR3 is TGTGCCAGCAGTTACGGCGGGAGCCCCTACGAGCAGTACTTC. This codes for CASSYGGSPYEQYF.